Shown below are 28 T cell receptor beta chains from a single sample sequenced in a study of vaccination and CD4 T cells after COVID-19. An Oncomine TCR Beta short-read assay was used to sequence the DNA from cultured CD4+ T cells. One entry per CDR3 protein, called by TCRdb with MiXCR from the PCR reads. The top ten hold under 3% of the sample, which has approximately 20,000 distinct CDR3 sequences, roughly 50% seen once. Treatment described: roughly nine-day PBMC culture with coronavirus spike peptide pools or control peptides (ViraFEST assay). Their target antigens are unknown. Sequencing used CD4+ T cells from blood, cultured in vitro, obtained after SARS-CoV-2 vaccination. Source of these receptors: a human donor who had recovered from COVID-19.

The gene calls are TRBV19 and TRBJ1-5; perhaps TRBD1 as D (5 bases). Trimming stripped 6 bases from V and 1 base from J, with 13 bases between. This CDR3 is built from 15 residues. Germline V CDR1 and CDR2: LNHDA, SQIVND (reference sequence). CDR3 loop: CASRPDGASNQPQHF. The CDR3 DNA follows: TGTGCCAGTAGGCCGGACGGGGCCAGCAATCAGCCCCAGCATTTT.

This chain uses TRBV4-3 with TRBJ2-5, with TRBD2 as a possible D gene (5 bases). The CDR3 runs to 15 residues. CDR1 and CDR2 from the germline V gene are LGHNA and YSLEER. Deletions cut 4 bases from V and 5 bases from J, with 17 bases between. DNA for the CDR3: TGCGCCAGCAGCCTGGGCGAGGGCCCTCGGGAGACCCAGTACTTC. It codes for CASSLGEGPRETQYF.

This clonotype was counted between two and nine times. The chain recombines TRBV20-1 with TRBJ1-4; D not resolved. The CDR3 runs 14 residues. Germline CDR1 is DFQATT and CDR2 is SNEGSKA (reference sequence). Between the trimmed V and J ends, which lost 1 base and 7 bases, there was a span of 13 bases. CDR3 sequence: CSARVPREGEKLFF. The CDR3 DNA sequence: TGCAGTGCTAGAGTCCCCAGAGAGGGTGAAAAACTGTTTTTT.

This clonotype was picked up a small number of times. This rearrangement joins TRBV27 to TRBJ1-2; 7 nucleotides agree with TRBD1. Germline V lookup: CDR1 MNHEY, CDR2 SMNVEV (reference sequence). V shed 6 bases, J shed 5 bases, and the junction held 9 bases outside the gene matches. The CDR3 length is 14 residues. CDR3 DNA sequence: TGTGCCAGCAGCCTCTTGGGACAGTCATATGGCTACACCTTC. Translated: CASSLLGQSYGYTF.

The rearrangement links TRBV20-1 to TRBJ1-1; D ambiguous. The CDR3 has 14 amino acids. Germline V lookup: CDR1 DFQATT, CDR2 SNEGSKA (reference sequence). The V end lost 3 bases, the J end lost 2 bases, and 13 bases lay between the germline ends. CDR3 region: CSASHDEENTEAFF. As DNA, the CDR3 is TGCAGTGCTAGTCATGATGAAGAAAACACTGAAGCTTTCTTT.

The chain has TRBV4-3 and TRBJ2-7; TRBD1 might be the D (5 bases). The V gene lost 0 bases and the J gene lost 2 bases, with 8 bases spanning the gap. This CDR3 is 14 amino acids long. Germline values: CDR1 LGHNA, CDR2 YSLEER. The CDR3 DNA reads as TGCGCCAGCAGCCAAGAAACAGGAGCCTACGAGCAGTACTTC. Its protein is CASSQETGAYEQYF.

This clonotype was seen more than once but under ten times. The chain joins TRBV7-9 to TRBJ2-7; D perhaps matches TRBD2 (7 bases). V dropped 1 base and J dropped 3 bases, with 10 bases sitting between them. Per germline, CDR1 SEHNR and CDR2 FQNEAQ (reference sequence). This CDR3 region has 14 residues. In nucleotides, the CDR3 is TGTGCCAGCAGCTTAGAAGGGGGGGTCTACGAGCAGTACTTC. The encoded protein is CASSLEGGVYEQYF.

Only a few counts were recorded for this clonotype. V gene TRBV28 combines with J gene TRBJ2-2, with D possibly matching TRBD2 (5 bases). CDR1 and CDR2 (germline): MDHEN, SYDVKM. Trimming removed 2 bases from V and 0 bases from J, with 7 bases in between. The CDR3 is made up of 15 amino acids. CDR3 coding DNA: TGTGCCAGCAGTTTAGTGGGAGCGAACACCGGGGAGCTGTTTTTT. Its translation is CASSLVGANTGELFF.

This chain connects TRBV28 to TRBJ2-5; tentative D call: TRBD2 (6 bases). The CDR3 runs 17 residues. V dropped 1 base and J dropped 0 bases, with 15 bases sitting between them. Germline-derived CDR1 and CDR2 are MDHEN and SYDVKM. The CDR3 nucleotides read TGTGCCAGCAGTTTATTCGGAGGGGCCCTATACCAAGAGACCCAGTACTTC. This codes for CASSLFGGALYQETQYF.

This chain joins TRBV4-3 and TRBJ1-1, with 8 bases lining up with TRBD1. Per the germline V gene, CDR1 is LGHNA and CDR2 is YSLEER. The CDR3 is made up of 15 amino acids. V dropped 4 bases and J dropped 2; count of bases not matched to a gene: 6. CDR3 protein: CASSRRTGRNTEAFF. The CDR3 region has the DNA TGCGCCAGCAGCCGTCGGACAGGGAGAAACACTGAAGCTTTCTTT.

J is TRBJ2-7 and V is TRBV24-1; possibly TRBD1 for D (6 bases). CDR1 and CDR2 from the germline V gene are KGHDR and SFDVKD. Trimming shortened V by 5 bases and J by 3 bases, and 10 bases separated the two germline ends. The CDR3 spans 13 residues. CDR3 coding DNA: TGTGCCACCAGTGCAGGGGCGGGCTACGAGCAGTACTTC. This sequence encodes CATSAGAGYEQYF.

J is TRBJ2-7 and V is TRBV11-3, with TRBD2 identical over 10 bases. The CDR3 has 16 residues. Germline CDR1 and CDR2: SGHNT and YENEEA. With 4 bases clipped from V and 2 bases from J, the junction kept 8 bases outside the gene matches. The CDR3 loop reads CASSSTGLAEPYEQYF. The CDR3 DNA sequence: TGTGCCAGCAGCTCCACCGGACTAGCGGAGCCCTACGAGCAGTACTTC.

This clonotype came up a few times. The rearrangement uses TRBV7-9 and TRBJ1-6, with D hard to call. V was trimmed by 5 bases and J by 9 bases, leaving 14 bases between them. This CDR3 region has 14 residues. The germline V gene has CDR1 SEHNR and CDR2 FQNEAQ (reference sequence). The DNA for the CDR3 is TGTGCCAGCAGCGCAAGCCCCATTACTTCACCCCTCCACTTT. Amino acids: CASSASPITSPLHF.

The chain combines TRBV12-3 or TRBV12-4 with TRBJ2-3; 7 bases match TRBD1. J lost 0 bases, V lost 3 bases, and 3 bases had no gene match. There are 15 residues in the CDR3. CDR3 loop: CASSLVQGSTDTQYF. In DNA, the CDR3 is TGTGCCAGCAGTTTGGTACAGGGGAGCACAGATACGCAGTATTTT.

This clonotype was found a few times. The chain combines TRBV20-1 with TRBJ2-5, with 7 bases identical to TRBD2. Per germline, CDR1 DFQATT and CDR2 SNEGSKA (reference sequence). CDR3 length: 18 amino acids. Losses at the gene ends were 2 bases for V and 5 bases for J; bases not matched to a gene: 20. CDR3 amino acids: CSARTLLAVSKRLETQYF. The CDR3 DNA reads as TGCAGTGCTAGAACCCTTCTAGCGGTCTCAAAAAGGTTGGAGACCCAGTACTTC.

In this sample, this clonotype turned up a few times. The V gene is TRBV28, the J gene TRBJ1-2, with TRBD1 as a possible D gene (6 bases). V dropped 10 bases and J dropped 6 bases, with 21 bases sitting between them. The CDR3 consists of 14 residues. Germline V gene data show CDR1 as MDHEN and CDR2 as SYDVKM. The CDR3 DNA reads as TGTGCCACCACAGGGCAGGCCAGTTGGAATGGCTACACCTTC. Translation gives CATTGQASWNGYTF.

V and J are TRBV7-8 and TRBJ2-3, with D possibly being TRBD1 or TRBD2 (5 bases each). The CDR3 is 14 residues long. V was cut by 1 base and J by 2 bases, with 7 bases left in between. The germline gives CDR1 SGHVS, CDR2 FQNEAQ. The CDR3, as DNA: TGTGCCAGCAGCTTAGGGGACCACACAGATACGCAGTATTTT. Translated: CASSLGDHTDTQYF.

Only a few counts were recorded for this clonotype. The chain joins TRBV24-1 to TRBJ2-1; a possible D gene is TRBD1 (6 bases). The CDR3 spans 16 residues. Trimming removed 4 bases at V and 6 bases at J, with 18 bases between. CDR1 and CDR2 (germline): KGHDR, SFDVKD. DNA of the CDR3: TGTGCCACCAGTGACCGGGACAACAAATGGCTCAATGAGCAGTTCTTC. This encodes CATSDRDNKWLNEQFF.

This chain joins TRBV27 and TRBJ1-2; D gene uncertain. V dropped 0 bases and J dropped 4 bases, with 18 bases sitting between them. Germline-derived CDR1 and CDR2 are MNHEY and SMNVEV (reference sequence). The length of the CDR3 is 17 residues. The CDR3 here is CASSLSARVSESYGYTF. Written as DNA, the CDR3 is TGTGCCAGCAGTTTATCCGCCCGAGTATCAGAGAGCTATGGCTACACCTTC.

V and J are TRBV6-1 and TRBJ1-1; D perhaps matches TRBD1 (6 bases). The CDR3 consists of 12 residues. With 7 bases removed from V and 9 bases from J, the gap between germline ends came to 15 bases. The germline CDR1 and CDR2 sequences are MNHNS and SASEGT. CDR3: CASTPTRGKAFF. In nucleotides, the CDR3 is TGTGCCAGCACCCCTACTAGGGGGAAAGCTTTCTTT.

J is TRBJ2-3 and V is TRBV28, with 7 nucleotides matching TRBD1. Germline V CDR1 and CDR2: MDHEN, SYDVKM. The J segment lost 0 bases and the V segment lost 5 bases, leaving 14 bases of the junction unmatched. The CDR3 length is 18 residues. This chain's CDR3 is CASSADTGTEPSTDTQYF. Here the CDR3 DNA reads TGTGCCAGCAGTGCCGATACCGGGACAGAACCTAGCACAGATACGCAGTATTTT.

The CDR3 DNA sequence: TGTGCCAGCAGTGAGGGGGACAGGGGCTCAATTTATAACTATGGCTACACCTTC. Its protein is CASSEGDRGSIYNYGYTF. The V call is TRBV6-1, the J call TRBJ1-2; 10 positions match TRBD1. The CDR3 is 18 amino acids. Germline lookup yields CDR1 MNHNS and CDR2 SASEGT. V lost 3 bases and J lost 1; bases outside the gene matches: 11.

This clonotype was seen more than once but under ten times. This rearrangement joins TRBV6-5 to TRBJ1-2; no clear D. CDR1 is MNHEY and CDR2 is SVGAGI in the germline V gene. CDR3 length: 13 residues. V was trimmed by 2 bases and J by 4 bases, leaving 8 bases between them. The CDR3 DNA is TGTGCCAGCAGTTACCGGCGAGTCTATGGCTACACCTTC. Amino acid sequence: CASSYRRVYGYTF.

The V gene is TRBV10-2, the J gene TRBJ2-7; D is uncertain. The CDR3 is made up of 13 amino acids. The germline V gene encodes CDR1 WSHSY and CDR2 SAAADI. The V and J ends lost 0 bases and 3 bases respectively, with 6 bases between them. CDR3 amino acids: CASSESGVYEQYF. The CDR3, as DNA: TGCGCCAGCAGTGAGTCCGGCGTCTACGAGCAGTACTTC.

A few counts support this clonotype. The chain couples TRBV7-9 to TRBJ2-7; 8 bases match TRBD2. CDR3 size: 13 residues. Trimming cost V 4 bases and J 9 bases; bases outside gene matches: 8. The germline CDR1 and CDR2 sequences are SEHNR and FQNEAQ (reference sequence). This CDR3 reads CASSSGLAVAQYF. The CDR3 DNA is TGTGCCAGCAGCTCTGGACTAGCAGTCGCGCAGTACTTC.

The chain couples TRBV10-2 to TRBJ1-5; 9 bases are a match to TRBD1. The CDR3 covers 16 residues. The V segment lost 3 bases and the J segment 0 bases; nucleotides outside the gene matches: 3. Germline CDR1 reads WSHSY; CDR2 reads SAAADI. The CDR3 DNA reads as TGCGCCAGCAGTGACGGGACAGGGTATAGCAATCAGCCCCAGCATTTT. It specifies CASSDGTGYSNQPQHF.

This clonotype has a handful of counts. This sequence joins TRBV12-3 or TRBV12-4 and TRBJ2-5, with D perhaps assigned TRBD1 or TRBD2 (6 bases each). CDR3 length: 13 amino acids. Between the trimmed V and J ends, which lost 5 bases and 7 bases, there was a span of 14 bases. The CDR3 sequence is CASSVGGIGTQYF. The CDR3 DNA follows: TGTGCCAGCAGTGTAGGGGGGATTGGGACCCAGTACTTC.

V usage is TRBV19 and J usage is TRBJ1-5; TRBD1 matches at 8 bases. There are 15 residues in the CDR3. Germline CDR1 is LNHDA and CDR2 is SQIVND (reference sequence). Trimming at V came to 5 bases and at J to 7 bases, leaving 10 bases not matched to a gene. CDR3 loop: CASSLDRAVGQPQHF. In DNA, the CDR3 is TGTGCCAGTAGTTTGGACAGGGCAGTAGGCCAGCCCCAGCATTTT.